The source of this TCR beta chain is a study of CD8+CD57+ T cells in acquired aplastic anemia. Genomic DNA provided the template from which TCR beta VDJ and CDR3 profiles were obtained. TCRdb itself ran the reads through MiXCR, one entry per CDR3 protein. The sample shows more than 70,000 distinct CDR3 sequences, roughly 72% of them seen only once. The CDR3 has 11 amino acids. Germline V CDR1 and CDR2: LNHNV, YYDKDF (reference sequence). V lost 7 bases and J 1 base, leaving 4 bases between the germline ends. Patients sequenced had flow cytometry evidence of CD8+CD57+ cell expansion. The receptor comes from a human donor with aplastic anemia. The chain is built from TRBV15 and TRBJ1-1; D gene unclear. The specimen sequenced was sorted CD4+, CD8+, or CD8+CD57+ T cells (not recorded which) from PBMCs. The chain's CDR3 is CATTQNTEAFF. The CDR3 DNA reads as TGTGCCACCACTCAGAACACTGAAGCTTTCTTT.